Following are 18 T cell receptor beta chains from one sample sequenced in a study of blood T cell repertoires in COVID-19. The data were produced by immunoSEQ multiplex PCR, yet TCRdb's version contains in-frame clones alone and is incomplete. The sample holds under 250,000 clones, 70% to 90% seen once. Sequenced: PBMCs or T cells enriched from blood (not recorded which). The receptors were sampled from a man aged 25 to 45 who had recovered from COVID-19.

This sequence joins TRBV2 and TRBJ2-3; D uncertain. The CDR3 loop spans 11 amino acids. V lost 2 bases and J lost 5, with 2 bases in between. CDR1 SNHLY and CDR2 FYNNEI come from the germline V gene. In nucleotides, the CDR3 is TGTGCCAGCAGTGAACGAGATACGCAGTATTTT. The encoded protein is CASSERDTQYF.

On this clone itself: The junction shows a germline mismatch at one end, possibly a read error. The sample holds other DNA sequences that translate to the same CDR3. The rearrangement joins TRBV7-4 to TRBJ1-5, with a possible D match to TRBD1 (5 bases). Germline V gene lookup returns CDR1 SGHVT and CDR2 SQSDAQ. The CDR3 is 17 amino acids. In DNA form, the CDR3 reads TGCCCCAGCAGCCACGGATACGGGGGGGGGAGCAATCAGCCCCAGCATTTT. This encodes CPSSHGYGGGSNQPQHF.

J is TRBJ1-2 and V is TRBV10-3; a weak D match, TRBD1 (5 bases). This CDR3 has 15 amino acids. V lost 0 bases and J 4 bases, leaving 12 bases between the germline ends. Germline V CDR1 and CDR2: ENHRY, SYGVKD. This CDR3 is CAISESQGLLYGYTF. The CDR3 coding sequence is TGTGCCATCAGTGAGTCCCAGGGTCTCCTCTATGGCTACACCTTC.

This chain links TRBV4-2 with TRBJ1-3, with unresolved D. The length of the CDR3 is 16 residues. Germline V CDR1 and CDR2: LGHNA, YNFKEQ. V lost 1 base, J lost 0 bases, and 10 bases lay in between. CDR3 loop: CASSQGLTASGNTIYF. CDR3 coding DNA: TGTGCCAGCAGCCAAGGTCTCACAGCCTCTGGAAACACCATATATTTT.

V usage is TRBV5-6 and J usage is TRBJ1-5, with D tentatively TRBD1 (6 bases). Looked up from germline, CDR1 is SGHDT and CDR2 is YYEEEE. Trimming shortened V by 4 bases and J by 4 bases, and 9 bases separated the two germline ends. The CDR3 is made up of 13 amino acids. The CDR3 sequence: CASSKTGNQPQHF. In DNA, the CDR3 is TGTGCCAGCAGCAAAACAGGGAATCAGCCCCAGCATTTT. Full variable domain (rest looked up from reference TRBV5-6 and TRBJ1-5): DAGVTQSPTHLIKTRGQQVTLRCSPKSGHDTVSWYQQALGQGPQFIFQYYEEEERQRGNFPDRFSGHQFPNYSSELNVNALLLGDSALYLCASSKTGNQPQHFGDGTRLSIL.

This clone appeared a few times. The CDR3 sequence is CASSPYLGTGDYGYTF. The DNA of the CDR3 is TGTGCCAGCAGCCCATACCTCGGGACAGGGGACTATGGCTACACCTTC. The chain recombines TRBV7-2 with TRBJ1-2, with 10 bases aligning to TRBD1. V was clipped by 5 bases and J by 3 bases; unmatched bases: 9. This CDR3 is 16 amino acids long. Germline V CDR1 and CDR2: SGHTA, FQGNSA.

J is TRBJ1-4 and V is TRBV19; possible D gene TRBD1, 5 bases. The V and J ends lost 3 bases and 12 bases respectively, with 17 bases between them. The CDR3 spans 14 residues. Germline CDR1 LNHDA, CDR2 SQIVND (reference sequence). CDR3 region: CASSMAGRDSQLFF. Written as DNA, the CDR3 is TGTGCCAGTAGTATGGCGGGGAGGGACTCCCAACTGTTTTTT.

The chain is built from TRBV4-2 and TRBJ2-1; 9 positions match TRBD2. Losses at the gene ends were 3 bases for V and 8 bases for J; bases not matched to a gene: 2. Germline V lookup: CDR1 LGHNA, CDR2 YNFKEQ. The length of the CDR3 is 13 residues. The CDR3 reads CASSHRLADEQFF. CDR3 coding DNA: TGTGCCAGCAGCCACAGACTAGCGGATGAGCAGTTCTTC.

The rearrangement uses TRBV7-8 and TRBJ1-2; no firm D call. The V gene's germline CDR1 is SGHVS and CDR2 FQNEAQ. V dropped 5 bases and J dropped 5 bases, with 18 bases sitting between them. The CDR3 totals 15 residues. The CDR3: CASSPRWREGYGYTF. The CDR3 nucleotides are TGTGCCAGCAGCCCCCGATGGAGGGAAGGATATGGCTACACCTTC.

The chain employs TRBV2 and TRBJ2-2; D gene ambiguous. Per germline, CDR1 SNHLY and CDR2 FYNNEI. The V gene lost 4 bases and the J gene lost 4 bases, with 7 bases spanning the gap. The CDR3 has 13 residues. CDR3 DNA sequence: TGTGCCAGCAGTGTTGAGTTCACCGGGGAGCTGTTTTTT. It encodes CASSVEFTGELFF.

This clone was observed a single time. The chain carries TRBV5-1 and TRBJ1-1; D not certain. The ends were cut back, 7 bases at V and 1 base at J, with 14 bases in the middle. The CDR3 has 14 amino acids. The V gene's germline CDR1 is SGHRS and CDR2 YFSETQ. CDR3 residues: CASSWAPPNTEAFF. DNA for the CDR3: TGCGCCAGCTCCTGGGCACCACCGAACACTGAAGCTTTCTTT.

This chain uses TRBV18 with TRBJ2-2; a weak D match, TRBD1 (5 bases). Trimming took 5 bases from V and 2 from J, leaving 9 bases between them. CDR1 is KGHSH and CDR2 is LQKENI in the germline V gene. The CDR3 spans 14 residues. This CDR3 is CASSETENTGELFF. The CDR3, as DNA: TGTGCCAGCTCAGAGACAGAAAACACCGGGGAGCTGTTTTTT.

This chain joins TRBV2 and TRBJ1-1, with D possibly being TRBD1 (6 bases). CDR3 length: 13 amino acids. Germline V gene data show CDR1 as SNHLY and CDR2 as FYNNEI. V was pared by 4 bases and J by 3 bases, with 9 bases between. This chain's CDR3 is CASSGTVYTEAFF. CDR3 DNA: TGTGCCAGCAGTGGGACAGTTTACACTGAAGCTTTCTTT.

The CDR3 DNA reads TGTGCCTGGAGTGTAAAGGGGGGGGGCAGGAGCTATGCTTCTTCTAATTCACCCCTCCACTTT. Translating gives CAWSVKGGGRSYASSNSPLHF. This chain connects TRBV30 to TRBJ1-6; a weak D match, TRBD1 (6 bases). The CDR3 is 21 amino acids. The germline gives CDR1 GTSNPN, CDR2 SVGIG (reference sequence). V dropped 0 bases and J dropped 6 bases, with 30 bases sitting between them.

The rearrangement links TRBV6-6 to TRBJ1-2; 10 bases are a match to TRBD1. The V and J ends lost 5 bases and 7 bases, in that order; junction bases with no gene match: 19. Germline CDR1 MNHNY, CDR2 SVGAGI (reference sequence). The CDR3 consists of 18 residues. CDR3 sequence: CASSPAHSGTGVSSGYTF. The CDR3 DNA reads TGTGCCAGCAGTCCAGCCCACTCCGGGACAGGGGTTTCGTCTGGCTACACCTTC.

This clone came up a few times. The J gene is TRBJ1-1, the V gene TRBV7-2; D uncertain. Germline CDR1 is SGHTA and CDR2 is FQGNSA. This CDR3 contains 15 residues. V was shortened by 1 base and J by 0 bases, with 9 bases between the two germline ends. CDR3 DNA: TGTGCCAGCAGCTTAGAGGTGAGGATGAACACTGAAGCTTTCTTT. It yields the protein CASSLEVRMNTEAFF.

V and J are TRBV2 and TRBJ2-5, with D possibly being TRBD2 (6 bases). The CDR3 has 13 amino acids. V lost 4 bases, J lost 2 bases, and 8 bases lay in between. Germline CDR1 SNHLY, CDR2 FYNNEI. Here the CDR3 DNA reads TGTGCCAGCAGTGTGGACTATCAAGAGACCCAGTACTTC. It codes for CASSVDYQETQYF.

The rearrangement uses TRBV5-4 and TRBJ2-3; 9 bases are a match to TRBD2. The CDR3 is 15 amino acids. Unmatched junction bases numbered 11, after V lost 6 bases and J lost 6 bases. Germline CDR1 SGHNT, CDR2 YYREEE (reference sequence). The CDR3 loop is CASKRAGGPRDTQYF. The CDR3 DNA sequence: TGTGCCAGCAAACGGGCGGGAGGGCCAAGGGATACGCAGTATTTT.